This TCR beta chain was retrieved from a study of CXCR3-negative and CXCR3-positive naive CD8 T cells. Study results and caveats: Partly lower CXCR3 expression followed cryopreservation, and most assays relied on fresh PBMCs. Diversity ran similarly high across both naive subsets but far lower in memory CD8+ cells. TRB CDR3s of CXCR3-positive naive cells were more hydrophobic than those of CXCR3-negative naive cells.

All TRB cDNA libraries came from 5' RACE performed with UMI labels. TCRdb re-called the 5' RACE reads and catalogs CDR3 proteins one per entry, DNA excluded. The clone table shows tens of thousands of distinct CDR3 sequences, with the ten largest holding approximately 0.67%. Each CD8+ T cell subset was flow-sorted in triplicate. Every sort contained around 310,000 cells. Germline CDR1 LGHDT, CDR2 YNNKEL (reference sequence). The CDR3 is made up of 17 amino acids. As concerns this clonotype: The target antigen is unknown.

The material sequenced was naive CXCR3+ CD8+ T cells from blood. Specified subset: CD45RO-CCR7+CD27+CD95- naive CD8+ T cells expressing CXCR3 (TNR3+). V gene TRBV3-1 combines with J gene TRBJ2-3; TCRdb's D call, TRBD1, is unchecked because there is no DNA. The sequence derives from a human donor in good health. Some clones in this sample may be carry-over from other donors' samples. The CDR3 is CASSPLPGTASTDTQYF.